The rows below give T cell receptor beta chains drawn from one sample of a study of CD8 T cells in Susac syndrome. MiXCR, applied by TCRdb to the immunoSEQ multiplex PCR reads, yields one record per CDR3 protein. The profile shows under 200,000 distinct CDR3 sequences, 90% to 95% of them singletons. Source material: CD4+ T cells from PBMCs. Receptors originate from a human donor with Susac syndrome. Both conserved end residues are part of each CDR3. D genes are given only for firm matches. Size is stated for part of the rows, as once, few or many counts, or as a class when the clone is expanded.

NA	TRBJ2-7	TRBV20-1	NA	TGCAGTGCAACCTCGGATGGGTCAGGGAGCTACGAGCAGTACTTC	CSATSDGSGSYEQYF
NA	TRBJ1-1	TRBV19	NA	TGTGCCAGTAGTGCGCCCACACGGAACACTGAAGCTTTCTTT	CASSAPTRNTEAFF
NA	TRBJ2-3	TRBV6-5	NA	TGTGCCAGCAGCCCCAGGGACGGCACAGATACGCAGTATTTT	CASSPRDGTDTQYF
NA	TRBJ2-7	TRBV20-1	NA	TGCAGTGCTAGAGCGGCCGGGGGCATCCACGAGCAGTACTTC	CSARAAGGIHEQYF
NA	TRBJ1-2	TRBV25-1	NA	TGTGCCAGCAGTGAGGCAGGGGAGGGCTACACCTTC	CASSEAGEGYTF
NA	TRBJ2-2	TRBV12-3/TRBV12-4	NA	TGTGCCAGCAGTTTCAGGGGCACCGGGGAGCTGTTTTTT	CASSFRGTGELFF
NA	TRBJ2-1	TRBV20-1	TRBD1	TGCAGTGCTAGAGCCCGGACAGGGGCCCACTACAATGAGCAGTTCTTC	CSARARTGAHYNEQFF
once	TRBJ1-1	TRBV6-2/TRBV6-3	NA	TGTGCCAGCAGTTACATCTCAGGAGGGGGCACTGAAGCTTTCTTT	CASSYISGGGTEAFF
NA	TRBJ2-1	TRBV29-1	NA	TGCAGCGTCGGATACAATGAGCAGTTCTTC	CSVGYNEQFF
NA	TRBJ2-7	TRBV7-2	NA	TGTGCCAGCAGCACGACCGTCCTCGAGCAGTACTTC	CASSTTVLEQYF
NA	TRBJ2-1	TRBV2	TRBD1	TGTGCCAGCAGCGTACAGGGGGCATATGAGCAGTTCTTC	CASSVQGAYEQFF
once	TRBJ2-5	TRBV6-5	NA	TGTGCCAGCGCCGACCCAGCACGGGAGACCCAGTACTTC	CASADPARETQYF
NA	TRBJ2-6	TRBV27	NA	TGTGCCAGCAGTTTATTCGCGGACCGGTTCGTAGGGGCCAACGTCCTGACTTTC	CASSLFADRFVGANVLTF
NA	TRBJ2-5	TRBV20-1	NA	TGCAGTGCTCCCTACGGAGGGATTGAGACCCAGTACTTC	CSAPYGGIETQYF
NA	TRBJ2-1	TRBV7-2	NA	TGTGCCAGCAGCTTGAACAATGAGCAGTTCTTC	CASSLNNEQFF
NA	TRBJ2-3	TRBV7-2	TRBD2	TGTGCCAGCAGCTTAGGCGCGGGGGGGGATACGCAGTATTTT	CASSLGAGGDTQYF
NA	TRBJ2-1	TRBV30	TRBD2	TGTGCCTGGGGCGGGAGCGGAAGCTCCTACAATGAGCAGTTCTTC	CAWGGSGSSYNEQFF
NA	TRBJ2-5	TRBV12-5	TRBD2	TGTGCTAGTGGTTTTAGCGGGGGCGCTCAAGAGACCCAGTACTTC	CASGFSGGAQETQYF
NA	TRBJ2-5	TRBV5-6	TRBD1	TGTGCCAGCAGCTTGGCCTTGGGGACAGGGGGAGAGACCCAGTACTTC	CASSLALGTGGETQYF
NA	TRBJ2-7	TRBV30	NA	TGTGCCTGGAATGGGGGGGCCGGATACGAGCAGTACTTC	CAWNGGAGYEQYF
NA	TRBJ2-1	TRBV20-1	NA	TGCAGTGCTAGGGGATACAATGAGCAGTTCTTC	CSARGYNEQFF
NA	TRBJ2-1	TRBV20-1	TRBD2	TGCAGTGCTAGATACGAACTTAGCGGGGGGCATGAGCAGTTCTTC	CSARYELSGGHEQFF
NA	TRBJ2-1	TRBV18	TRBD2	TGTGCCAGCTCCCGGGACTACCCATACAATGAGCAGTTCTTC	CASSRDYPYNEQFF
NA	TRBJ2-1	TRBV12-3/TRBV12-4	NA	TGTGCCAGCACTCCCACCGGGAGCTCCTACAATGAGCAGTTCTTC	CASTPTGSSYNEQFF
NA	TRBJ2-7	TRBV29-1	NA	TGCAGCGTTGAAGAGGGGGTAGGGGCCAACTACGAGCAGTACTTC	CSVEEGVGANYEQYF
NA	TRBJ2-7	TRBV30	NA	TGTGCCTGGAGTGTATCGGGCGAGCAGTACTTC	CAWSVSGEQYF
NA	TRBJ1-5	TRBV10-2	NA	TGCGCCAGCAGGAAACAGGAAAATCAGCCCCAGCATTTT	CASRKQENQPQHF
NA	TRBJ2-5	TRBV11-2	TRBD2	TGTGCCAGCAGCGGGGGACTAGCGGGGGGGCCGGAGACCCAGTACTTC	CASSGGLAGGPETQYF
NA	TRBJ1-2	TRBV3-1	NA	TGTGCCAGCAGCCAAGGGGGACTTTGGGGCTACACCTTC	CASSQGGLWGYTF
NA	TRBJ2-3	TRBV12-3/TRBV12-4	NA	TGTGCCAGCAGTTTCGGGGCAGATACGCAGTATTTT	CASSFGADTQYF
NA	TRBJ2-5	TRBV18	NA	TGTGCCAGCTCACCACCCGTGGGGGGAGAGACCCAGTACTTC	CASSPPVGGETQYF
NA	TRBJ2-7	TRBV6-2/TRBV6-3	TRBD2	TGTGCCAGCACCTACTCGGACACTAGCGCCTCCTACGAGCAGTACTTC	CASTYSDTSASYEQYF